This T cell receptor (beta chain) was sequenced in a study of beta chain features in type 1 diabetes. Broader study findings: A potential influence of HLA type upon TCRB rearrangement remained unresolved herein. High-TCR-expressing cells could be over-represented by cDNA sequencing. In all four CD4+ subsets, TCRB CDR3 length was significantly, moderately reduced in type 1 diabetes. Insertions were fewer and deletions more numerous at VDJ junctions in type 1 diabetes patients.

Reverse transcribing all isolated RNA meant expressed TCRB transcripts were sequenced. Assay used: immunoSEQ multiplex PCR; TCRdb lists only in-frame clones, some missing. The sample has 640,000 or so clones; roughly 13% are singletons. A remark on this clone: Its target is not known. Compared with germline, one end of the junction differs, possibly owing to a read error. Different DNA sequences within this sample yield the same CDR3.

It was via CD45RO/CCR7/CD25/CD127/CD95/CD27 that CD4+ naive, central memory, regulatory and stem cell-like memory cells were sorted. Germline V gene data show CDR1 as SEHNR and CDR2 as FQNEAQ (reference sequence). The CDR3 is 14 residues long. The chain couples TRBV7-9 to TRBJ1-1, with no clear D. The sample consisted of naive CD4+ T cells from blood. The clonotype was recovered from a man between 18 and 29 years old with type 1 diabetes. CDR3 in amino acids: CASSLAYRNTEAFF. The CDR3 region has the DNA TGTGCCAGCAGTTTAGCGTACAGGAACACTGAAGCTTTCTTT.